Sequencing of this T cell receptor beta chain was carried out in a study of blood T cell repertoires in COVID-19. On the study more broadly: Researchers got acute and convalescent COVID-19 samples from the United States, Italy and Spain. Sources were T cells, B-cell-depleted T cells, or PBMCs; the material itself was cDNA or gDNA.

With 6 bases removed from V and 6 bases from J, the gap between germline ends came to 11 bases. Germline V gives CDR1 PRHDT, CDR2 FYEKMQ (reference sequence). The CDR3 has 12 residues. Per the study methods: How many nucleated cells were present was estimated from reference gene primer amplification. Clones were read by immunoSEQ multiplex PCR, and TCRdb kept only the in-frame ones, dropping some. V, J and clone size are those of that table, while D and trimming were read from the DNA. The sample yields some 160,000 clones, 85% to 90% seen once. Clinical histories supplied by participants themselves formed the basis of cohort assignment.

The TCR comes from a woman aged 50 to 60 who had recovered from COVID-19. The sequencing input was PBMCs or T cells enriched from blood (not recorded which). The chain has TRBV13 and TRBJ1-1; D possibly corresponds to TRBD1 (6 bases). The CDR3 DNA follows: TGTGCCAGCAGGAAGGGGGTGGCTGAAGCTTTCTTT. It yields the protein CASRKGVAEAFF.